This entry features one T cell receptor (beta chain) sequence. Measured with immunoSEQ multiplex PCR; TCRdb has only the in-frame clones, and not every one. This table holds some 170,000 clones, roughly 80% found once. This CDR3 is built from 13 residues. Germline V gives CDR1 MDHEN, CDR2 SYDVKM. With 5 bases removed from V and 9 bases from J, the gap between germline ends came to 14 bases. These data are taken from a study of cytomegalovirus exposure and HLA in healthy donors. The source is a young man in good health and CMV-seropositive. The rearrangement joins TRBV28 to TRBJ1-3; D ambiguous. Sequencing used PBMCs. CDR3 nucleotide sequence: TGTGCCAGCAGTCTTCCCCCGGGTAGCACCATATATTTT. Its translation is CASSLPPGSTIYF. The full variable domain, rest sourced from reference TRBV28 and TRBJ1-3, is DVKVTQSSRYLVKRTGEKVFLECVQDMDHENMFWYRQDPGLGLRLIYFSYDVKMKEKGDIPEGYSVSREKKERFSLILESASTNQTSMYLCASSLPPGSTIYFGEGSWLTVV.